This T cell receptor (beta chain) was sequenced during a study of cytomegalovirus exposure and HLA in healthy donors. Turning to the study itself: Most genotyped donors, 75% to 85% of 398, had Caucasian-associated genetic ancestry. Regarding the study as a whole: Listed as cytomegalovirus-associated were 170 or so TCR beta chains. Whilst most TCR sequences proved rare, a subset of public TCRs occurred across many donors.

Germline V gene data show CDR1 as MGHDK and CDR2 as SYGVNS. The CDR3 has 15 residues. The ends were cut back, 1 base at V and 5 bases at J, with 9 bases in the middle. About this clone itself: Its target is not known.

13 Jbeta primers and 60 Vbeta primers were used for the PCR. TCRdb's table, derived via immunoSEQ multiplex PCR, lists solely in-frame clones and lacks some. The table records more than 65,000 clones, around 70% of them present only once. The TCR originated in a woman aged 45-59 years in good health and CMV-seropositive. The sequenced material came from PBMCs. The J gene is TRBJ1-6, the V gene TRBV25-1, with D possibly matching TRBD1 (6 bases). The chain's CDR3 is CASSEFGTNNSPLHF. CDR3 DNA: TGTGCCAGCAGTGAATTCGGGACAAATAATTCACCCCTCCACTTT.